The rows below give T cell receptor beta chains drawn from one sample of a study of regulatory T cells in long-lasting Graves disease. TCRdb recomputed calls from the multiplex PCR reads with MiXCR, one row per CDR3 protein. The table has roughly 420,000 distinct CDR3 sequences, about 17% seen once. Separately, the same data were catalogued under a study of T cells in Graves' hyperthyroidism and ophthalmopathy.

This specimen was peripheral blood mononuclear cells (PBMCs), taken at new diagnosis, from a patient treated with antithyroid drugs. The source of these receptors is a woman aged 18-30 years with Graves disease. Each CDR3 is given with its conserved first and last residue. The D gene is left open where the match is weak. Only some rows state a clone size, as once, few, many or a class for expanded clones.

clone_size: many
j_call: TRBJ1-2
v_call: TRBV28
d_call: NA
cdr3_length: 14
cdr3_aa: CASSLLGVNYGYTF
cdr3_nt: TGTGCCAGCAGTTTATTGGGGGTGAACTATGGCTACACCTTC

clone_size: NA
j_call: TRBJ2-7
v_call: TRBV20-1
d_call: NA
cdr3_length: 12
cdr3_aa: CSAPRLGYEQYF
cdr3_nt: TGCAGTGCTCCCCGACTCGGATACGAGCAGTACTTC

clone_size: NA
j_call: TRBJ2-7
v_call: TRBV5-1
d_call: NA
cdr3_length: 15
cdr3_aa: CASSYSVSRNGEQYF
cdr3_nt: TGCGCCAGCAGCTATAGCGTGAGTCGGAACGGCGAGCAGTACTTC

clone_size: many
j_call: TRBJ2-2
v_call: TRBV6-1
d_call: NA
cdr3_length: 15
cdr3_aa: CATLSRRGNTGELFF
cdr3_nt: TGTGCCACCCTCAGTAGGCGGGGGAACACCGGGGAGCTGTTTTTT

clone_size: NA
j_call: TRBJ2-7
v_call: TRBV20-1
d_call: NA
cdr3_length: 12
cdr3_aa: CSAPVQGYEQYF
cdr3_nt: TGCAGTGCTCCGGTACAGGGCTACGAGCAGTACTTC

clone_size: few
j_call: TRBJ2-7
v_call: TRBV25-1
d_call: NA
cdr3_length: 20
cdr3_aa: CASSERGPGGVSSESYEQYF
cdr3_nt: TGTGCCAGCAGTGAACGGGGGCCGGGCGGGGTGTCTAGCGAATCCTACGAGCAGTACTTC

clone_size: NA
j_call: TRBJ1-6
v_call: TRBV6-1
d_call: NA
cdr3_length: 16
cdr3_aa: CASSLGGLSYNSPLHF
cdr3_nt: TGTGCCAGCAGTTTGGGGGGCCTCTCCTATAATTCACCCCTCCACTTT

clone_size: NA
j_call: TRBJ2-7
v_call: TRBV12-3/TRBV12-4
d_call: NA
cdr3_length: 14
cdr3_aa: CANSRDGNTYEQCF
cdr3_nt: TGTGCCAACAGTAGGGACGGTAACACCTACGAGCAGTGCTTC

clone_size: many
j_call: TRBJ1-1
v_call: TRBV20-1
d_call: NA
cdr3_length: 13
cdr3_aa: CSASPEETLGAFF
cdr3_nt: TGCAGTGCTAGCCCGGAGGAGACCCTGGGAGCTTTCTTT

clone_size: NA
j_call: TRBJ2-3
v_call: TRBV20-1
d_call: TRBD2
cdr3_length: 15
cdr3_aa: CSARASSGSPDTQYF
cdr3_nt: TGCAGTGCTAGAGCGTCTAGCGGGAGCCCAGATACGCAGTATTTT

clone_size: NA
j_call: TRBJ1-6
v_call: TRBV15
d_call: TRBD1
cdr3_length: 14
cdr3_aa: CATSPRQGYSPLHF
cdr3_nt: TGTGCCACCAGCCCACGACAGGGTTATTCACCCCTCCACTTT

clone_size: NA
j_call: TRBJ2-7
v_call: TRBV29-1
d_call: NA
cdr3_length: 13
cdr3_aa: CSVVIGIVYEQYF
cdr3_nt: TGCAGCGTTGTAATCGGGATAGTGTACGAGCAGTACTTC

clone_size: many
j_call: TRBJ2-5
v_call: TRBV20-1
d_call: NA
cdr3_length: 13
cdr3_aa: CSARGGGGETQYF
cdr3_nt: TGCAGTGCTAGGGGAGGGGGTGGAGAGACCCAGTACTTC

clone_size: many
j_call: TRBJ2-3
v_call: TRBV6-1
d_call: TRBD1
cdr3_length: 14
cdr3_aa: CASSRTGSPDTQYF
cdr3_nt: TGTGCCAGCAGCCGGACAGGGTCCCCAGATACGCAGTATTTT

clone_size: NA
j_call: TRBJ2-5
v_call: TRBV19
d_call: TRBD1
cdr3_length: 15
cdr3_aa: CASRQGVSGVNEQYF
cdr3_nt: TGTGCCAGTAGACAGGGGGTGTCCGGTGTCAATGAGCAGTACTTC

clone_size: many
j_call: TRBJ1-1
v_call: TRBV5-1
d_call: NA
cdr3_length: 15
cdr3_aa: CASSLGSTLNTEAFF
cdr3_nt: TGCGCCAGCAGCTTGGGGTCCACATTGAACACTGAAGCTTTCTTT

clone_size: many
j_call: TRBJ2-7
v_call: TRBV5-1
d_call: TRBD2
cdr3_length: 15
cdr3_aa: CASSLYPAGAYEQYF
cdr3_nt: TGCGCCAGCAGCTTGTACCCTGCGGGGGCCTACGAGCAGTACTTC

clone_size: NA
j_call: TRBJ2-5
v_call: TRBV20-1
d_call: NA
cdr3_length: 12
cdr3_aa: CSASFSGETQYF
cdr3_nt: TGCAGTGCTTCTTTTTCGGGGGAGACCCAGTACTTC

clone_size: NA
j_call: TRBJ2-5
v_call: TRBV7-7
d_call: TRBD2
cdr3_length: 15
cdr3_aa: CASSLAGNLRETQYF
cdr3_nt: TGTGCTAGCAGCTTAGCGGGGAACTTGCGGGAGACCCAGTACTTC

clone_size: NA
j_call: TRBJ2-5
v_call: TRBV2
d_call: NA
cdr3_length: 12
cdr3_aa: CASSEPAETQYF
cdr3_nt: TGTGCCAGCAGTGAGCCCGCGGAGACCCAGTACTTC

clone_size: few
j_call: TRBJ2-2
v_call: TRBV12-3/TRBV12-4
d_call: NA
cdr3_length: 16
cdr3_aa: CASSNGPMGYTGELFF
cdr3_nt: TGTGCCAGCAGCAACGGGCCGATGGGTTACACCGGGGAGCTGTTTTTT

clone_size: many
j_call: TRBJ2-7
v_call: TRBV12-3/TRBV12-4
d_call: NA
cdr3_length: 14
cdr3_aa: CASSLAGPYYEQYF
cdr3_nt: TGTGCCAGCAGTTTAGCGGGACCCTACTACGAGCAGTACTTC